This entry concerns a single T cell receptor beta chain. This may stem from a read error, because a much larger clone lies one nucleotide away. The CDR3 runs to 15 residues. The germline V gene encodes CDR1 LGHDT and CDR2 YNNKEL (reference sequence). Building of the TCR beta libraries involved iRepertoire HTBI primers and Arm-PCR of CDR3 regions. MiXCR, applied by TCRdb to the multiplex PCR reads, yields one record per CDR3 protein. The table has 400,000 to 500,000 distinct CDR3 sequences, about 15% seen once. These data come from a study of regulatory T cells in long-lasting Graves disease. Regarding time point: newly diagnosed GD, antithyroid drugs for less than 3 months. Following extraction of RNA from PBMCs, that RNA was used to make the TCR library. The same sample was also studied in work on T cells in Graves' hyperthyroidism and ophthalmopathy. In that study: Patients having uncontrolled infection, another autoimmune disease, pregnancy or lactation were not included. The TCR CDR3 was amplified in a first-round RT-PCR using the HTBI primer set. The majority of expanded thyroid clonotypes above 0.001 also appeared in blood.

The J gene is TRBJ1-1, the V gene TRBV3-1; D unresolved. The clonotype comes from a woman in her 40s with Graves disease. The specimen was peripheral blood mononuclear cells (PBMCs), collected at new diagnosis, from a patient treated with antithyroid drugs. The CDR3 region has the DNA TGTGCCAGCAGCCAAGATAGGGCAGTGAACACTGAAGCTTCCTTT. It is translated as CASSQDRAVNTEASF.